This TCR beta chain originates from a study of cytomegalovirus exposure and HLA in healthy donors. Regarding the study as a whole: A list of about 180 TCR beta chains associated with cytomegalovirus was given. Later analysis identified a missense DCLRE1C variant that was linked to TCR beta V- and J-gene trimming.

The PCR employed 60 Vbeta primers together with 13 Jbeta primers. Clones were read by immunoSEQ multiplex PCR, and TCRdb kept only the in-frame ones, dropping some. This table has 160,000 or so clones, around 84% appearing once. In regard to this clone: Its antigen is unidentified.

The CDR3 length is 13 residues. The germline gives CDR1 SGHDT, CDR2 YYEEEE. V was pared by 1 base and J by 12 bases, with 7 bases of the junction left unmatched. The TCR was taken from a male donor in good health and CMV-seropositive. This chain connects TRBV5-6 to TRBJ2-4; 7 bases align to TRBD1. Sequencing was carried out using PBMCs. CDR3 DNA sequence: TGTGCCAGCAGCTTGCCCGGGACAGTAGGTCAGTACTTC. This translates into CASSLPGTVGQYF. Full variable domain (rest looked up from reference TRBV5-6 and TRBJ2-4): DAGVTQSPTHLIKTRGQQVTLRCSPKSGHDTVSWYQQALGQGPQFIFQYYEEEERQRGNFPDRFSGHQFPNYSSELNVNALLLGDSALYLCASSLPGTVGQYFGAGTRLSVL.